The rows below give T cell receptor beta chains drawn from one sample of a study of T cell repertoires in cytomegalovirus infection. The antigens of these receptors remain unknown. From the reads, TCRdb called clonotypes with MiXCR, one entry per CDR3 protein. The sample shows about a million distinct CDR3 sequences, around 32% of them seen only once. The input for sequencing was cultured CD8+ T cells from PBMCs, taken from culture after CMV antigen stimulation. Source of these receptors: a human donor in good health (CMV status not recorded). Some clones in this sample may be carry-over from other donors' samples. The CDR3 runs from the conserved cysteine through the conserved F or W. A D gene is named only where the DNA matches it firmly. Not all rows give a size; the values are once, few, many and, for expanded clones, a class.

TRBV10-3	TRBJ1-2	many	TRBD1	TGTGCCATCAGTGAGAACCTAATAAACAGGGGAGGGGATGGCTACACCTTC	CAISENLINRGGDGYTF
TRBV11-2	TRBJ1-1	few	-	TGTGCCAGCAGCTTAGATCTAGGTGCGTTGGCTTTCTTT	CASSLDLGALAFF
TRBV6-1	TRBJ2-1	few	TRBD2	TGTGCCAGCAGCTGGGGGGAGGGCTTCGCCTACAATGAGCAGTTCTTC	CASSWGEGFAYNEQFF
TRBV6-1	TRBJ1-5	few	TRBD1	TGTGCCAGCAGCGGGGACAGGGGAGGGGGTCAGCCCCAGCATTTT	CASSGDRGGGQPQHF
TRBV12-3/TRBV12-4	TRBJ2-5	many	-	TGTGCCAGCAGTCCCACCGGGGCGAGGACCCAGTACTTC	CASSPTGARTQYF
TRBV7-2	TRBJ2-3	many	-	TGTGCCAGCAGCTCAATAGACAGAGCCACAGATACGCAGTATTTT	CASSSIDRATDTQYF
TRBV12-3/TRBV12-4	TRBJ2-1	-	-	TGTGCCAGCAGCCCAGCGAACTCCTACAATGAGCAGTTCTTC	CASSPANSYNEQFF
TRBV24-1	TRBJ2-1	few	TRBD1	TGTGCCACCAGTGATTTGTCAGGGGGCTACAATGAGCAGTTCTTC	CATSDLSGGYNEQFF
TRBV5-1	TRBJ1-2	few	-	TGCGCCAGCAGCTCCTTTGACTATGGCTACACCTTC	CASSSFDYGYTF
TRBV12-3/TRBV12-4	TRBJ2-1	few	TRBD2	TGTGCCAGCAGTTTACTAGCGGGGAAACGGGATGAGCAGTTCTTC	CASSLLAGKRDEQFF
TRBV5-5	TRBJ2-4	few	TRBD1	TGTGCCAGCAGGAGCCGGGACAGGGATTTGTCCAAAAACATTCAGTACTTC	CASRSRDRDLSKNIQYF
TRBV19	TRBJ1-4	-	TRBD1	TGTGCCAGTAGATCCCAGGGGGCGGGTGAAAAACTGTTTTTT	CASRSQGAGEKLFF
TRBV4-3	TRBJ2-5	few	TRBD2	TGCGCCAGCAGTCACGGACTAGCGGGGGAGTATGATGAGACCCAGTACTTC	CASSHGLAGEYDETQYF
TRBV14	TRBJ1-2	-	-	TGTGCCAGCAGCCAACACCAGGGATTGGCAGCGGGTGGCTACACCTTC	CASSQHQGLAAGGYTF
TRBV27	TRBJ2-7	-	TRBD2	TGTGCCAGCAGTTTCGGGACTAGCGGGGGAGAGCAGTACTTC	CASSFGTSGGEQYF
TRBV7-6	TRBJ2-1	few	TRBD2	TGTGCCAGCACCCCGCGGAGCGGGGGGCATAGCTCCTACAATGAGCAGTTCTTC	CASTPRSGGHSSYNEQFF
TRBV7-9	TRBJ1-2	few	-	TGTGCCAGCAGCGGGACGAGTGATGGCTACACCTTC	CASSGTSDGYTF
TRBV27	TRBJ2-5	few	TRBD2	TGTGCCAGCAGTTATTTAGCGGGGGACAAGACCCAGTACTTC	CASSYLAGDKTQYF
TRBV29-1	TRBJ1-2	-	-	TGCAGCGTCCAGGAATCATACTATGGCTACACCTTC	CSVQESYYGYTF
TRBV6-2/TRBV6-3	TRBJ1-1	few	-	TGTGCCAGCAGTTACTTTCCACCGAACACTGAAGCTTTCTTT	CASSYFPPNTEAFF
TRBV6-5	TRBJ2-4	-	-	TGTGCCAGCAGTTACTCAATTACGGAGGCGGCCAAAAACATTCAGTACTTC	CASSYSITEAAKNIQYF
TRBV15	TRBJ2-1	-	-	TGTGCCACCAGCAGAGATCTGTGGGACTTTAACAATGAGCAGTTCTTC	CATSRDLWDFNNEQFF
TRBV7-2	TRBJ1-2	many	TRBD1	TGTGCCAGCAGCTCGACAGGGTTTTTCAGTTATAACTATGGCTACACCTTC	CASSSTGFFSYNYGYTF
TRBV20-1	TRBJ1-2	-	TRBD1	TGCAGTGCTAGGGGTCGTCACAGGGGAAGTGGCTACACCTTC	CSARGRHRGSGYTF
TRBV13	TRBJ2-4	few	-	TGTGCCAGCAGCTTAGGGGGGGCAGGGGAAAACATTCAGTACTTC	CASSLGGAGENIQYF
TRBV6-6	TRBJ1-2	-	TRBD1	TGTGCCAGCACCACCCGGGACAGAATCTATGGCTACACCTTC	CASTTRDRIYGYTF
TRBV7-9	TRBJ2-1	-	-	TGTGCCAGCAGTCACAGGGATTGGGATGAGCAGTTCTTC	CASSHRDWDEQFF
TRBV19	TRBJ2-3	-	TRBD2	TGTGCCAGTAGCATCCTAGCGGGGGCTCCGCAAGATACGCAGTATTTT	CASSILAGAPQDTQYF
TRBV6-8	TRBJ1-4	-	-	TGTGCCAGCAGTTACGATGTGGGTGAAAAACTGTTTTTT	CASSYDVGEKLFF
TRBV7-9	TRBJ2-2	many	TRBD2	TGTGCCAGCAGTCGTCAAGCGGGGAGGAACACCGGGGAGCTGTTTTTT	CASSRQAGRNTGELFF
TRBV2	TRBJ2-5	-	-	TGTGCCAGCACGGGTGAGGGAATCCAAGAGACCCAGTACTTC	CASTGEGIQETQYF
TRBV27	TRBJ2-1	many	-	TGTGCCAGCCGGACTACGAGCTCCTACAATGAGCAGTTCTTC	CASRTTSSYNEQFF
TRBV12-3/TRBV12-4	TRBJ1-2	few	-	TGTGCCAGCAGTTTAGACAGTGTCAACTATGGCTACACCTTC	CASSLDSVNYGYTF
TRBV7-2	TRBJ2-3	many	TRBD2	TGTGCCAGCAGCTTTCTCCTGGCGGGGGGTGGGGGAGATACGCAGTATTTT	CASSFLLAGGGGDTQYF
TRBV19	TRBJ1-5	-	-	TGTGCCACGTTGGGGGGAAGGCATCAGCCCCAGCATTTT	CATLGGRHQPQHF
TRBV5-6	TRBJ2-3	few	-	TGTGCCAGCAGCTTCCCCGCCCTACACGATACGCAGTATTTT	CASSFPALHDTQYF
TRBV5-4	TRBJ2-1	-	TRBD1	TGTGCCAGCAGCCTACGACAGGGTACCAATGAGCAGTTCTTC	CASSLRQGTNEQFF
TRBV29-1	TRBJ2-6	few	-	TGCAGCGTGGTGGACATACTGGGGGCCAACGTCCTGACTTTC	CSVVDILGANVLTF
TRBV7-6	TRBJ2-1	few	TRBD1	TGTGCCAGCAGCTTTACAGGGGGCGAATGGAATAGGAATGAGCAGTTCTTC	CASSFTGGEWNRNEQFF
TRBV19	TRBJ2-1	few	-	TGTGCCAGTAGCAGTCGCGGTGGAGTCTACAATGAGCAGTTCTTC	CASSSRGGVYNEQFF
TRBV5-1	TRBJ2-2	-	TRBD1	TGCGCCAGCAGCCCATTGAATCCCGGACAGGGGGCATACACCGGGGAGCTGTTTTTT	CASSPLNPGQGAYTGELFF
TRBV7-8	TRBJ2-2	many	-	TGTGCCAGCGAGAGGGCCGGGGAGCTGTTTTTT	CASERAGELFF
TRBV4-2	TRBJ2-1	few	TRBD2	TGTGCCAGCAGCCAAGATGGACGGGGGGGCCGTCACAATGAGCAGTTCTTC	CASSQDGRGGRHNEQFF
TRBV7-6	TRBJ1-1	many	-	TGTGCCAGCAGCTTAGCGGTGGGGGCAGGGACTGAAGCTTTCTTT	CASSLAVGAGTEAFF
TRBV6-1	TRBJ2-1	-	-	TGTGCCAGCACCTTGTCTATAGGGGACCATGAGCAGTTCTTC	CASTLSIGDHEQFF
TRBV4-2	TRBJ1-2	-	-	TGTGCCAGCAGCGGGTCGGTTAACTATGGCTACACCTTC	CASSGSVNYGYTF
TRBV7-9	TRBJ2-3	-	TRBD2	TGTGCCAGCAGTTTCACTACTGGGGGGGATCCAGACCTCACAGATACGCAGTATTTT	CASSFTTGGDPDLTDTQYF
TRBV19	TRBJ2-2	-	TRBD1	TGTGCCAGTACCCTCCTCGACAGGGCGACCGGGGAGCTGTTTTTT	CASTLLDRATGELFF
TRBV28	TRBJ2-2	-	-	TGTGCCAGCAGTTATCGACCGAGCGGGCGGACCGGGGAGCTGTTTTTT	CASSYRPSGRTGELFF
TRBV20-1	TRBJ1-4	-	TRBD1	TGCAGTGCTAGAGTACAGAGGGGGCGTGGGGAAAAACTGTTTTTT	CSARVQRGRGEKLFF
TRBV9	TRBJ1-4	-	-	TGTGCCAGCAAGGGCTCTAGTGAAAAACTGTTTTTT	CASKGSSEKLFF
TRBV3-1	TRBJ2-1	-	-	TGTGCCAGCAGCCAAGATCCCGGCGAGCAGTTCTTC	CASSQDPGEQFF
TRBV6-2/TRBV6-3	TRBJ1-5	-	-	TGTGCCAGCAGTTACGGGGAGGGGCCGGCGGATCAGCCCCAGCATTTT	CASSYGEGPADQPQHF
TRBV4-3	TRBJ1-4	-	-	TGCGCCAGCAGCCAAGATATCGTGGGAGATGAAAAACTGTTTTTT	CASSQDIVGDEKLFF